What follows are 12 T cell receptor beta chains derived from one specimen sequenced in a study of blood T cell repertoires in COVID-19. The method was immunoSEQ multiplex PCR; TCRdb's version includes in-frame clones alone and lacks a portion of them. This sample has tens of thousands of clones, with about 90% found just once. Sequenced input: peripheral blood. Receptors originate from a man in his forties or fifties with active COVID-19.

J is TRBJ2-1 and V is TRBV4-2; no definite D call. This CDR3 spans 16 amino acids. V was shortened by 0 bases and J by 2 bases, with 11 bases between the two germline ends. CDR1 and CDR2 (germline): LGHNA, YNFKEQ. CDR3 DNA sequence: TGTGCCAGCAGCCAAGATAGGTCGACTCCCTACAATGAGCAGTTCTTC. It yields the protein CASSQDRSTPYNEQFF.

In DNA, the CDR3 is TGTGCCAGCAGGAGATCCGGGACAGAGATAGATGAGCAGTTCTTC. This encodes CASRRSGTEIDEQFF. This chain links TRBV2 with TRBJ2-1; TRBD1 matches at 7 bases. The V and J ends lost 6 bases and 8 bases, in that order; junction bases with no gene match: 13. The CDR3 contains 15 residues. CDR1 is SNHLY, CDR2 FYNNEI, per germline.

The chain has TRBV5-1 and TRBJ1-4; 10 bases agree with TRBD1. J was trimmed by 3 bases and V by 4 bases; bases with no gene match: 3. Germline V gives CDR1 SGHRS, CDR2 YFSETQ. This CDR3 is 15 amino acids long. This CDR3 is CASSGTGASNEKLFF. CDR3 bases: TGCGCCAGCAGCGGGACAGGGGCTTCTAATGAAAAACTGTTTTTT.

The chain is built from TRBV5-6 and TRBJ2-3; TRBD2 matches at 13 bases. This CDR3 is built from 18 residues. With V trimmed by 4 bases and J by 4 bases, 12 bases remained unmatched. Germline V gene lookup returns CDR1 SGHDT and CDR2 YYEEEE. The chain's CDR3 is CASSLIRLTSGRSDTQYF. The CDR3 region has the DNA TGTGCCAGCAGCCTGATTCGGTTGACTAGCGGGAGGTCAGATACGCAGTATTTT.

This chain uses TRBV18 with TRBJ2-7; 7 bases line up with TRBD1. This CDR3 spans 14 amino acids. Germline V CDR1 and CDR2: KGHSH, LQKENI. V was pared by 3 bases and J by 0 bases, with 2 bases of the junction left unmatched. CDR3 residues: CASSPGDSSYEQYF. CDR3 DNA: TGTGCCAGCTCACCGGGGGACAGCTCCTACGAGCAGTACTTC. Supplemented by reference TRBV18 and TRBJ2-7, the full variable domain reads NAGVMQNPRHLVRRRGQEARLRCSPMKGHSHVYWYRQLPEEGLKFMVYLQKENIIDESGMPKERFSAEFPKEGPSILRIQQVVRGDSAAYFCASSPGDSSYEQYFGPGTRLTVT.

This clone was observed once. CDR3 sequence reads: CASSLTRVVSNQPQHF. The CDR3 DNA follows: TGTGCCAGCAGCTTAACGAGGGTGGTGAGCAATCAGCCCCAGCATTTT. This chain joins TRBV7-4 and TRBJ1-5; D gene uncertain. The V end was cut by 2 bases, the J end by 1 base, with 12 bases between. Germline CDR1 and CDR2: SGHVT and SQSDAQ. This CDR3 has 16 amino acids.

This chain links TRBV28 with TRBJ1-5; 7 nucleotides line up with TRBD1. The CDR3 extends over 14 amino acids. V was pared by 8 bases and J by 2 bases, with 6 bases of the junction left unmatched. Per germline, CDR1 MDHEN and CDR2 SYDVKM. CDR3 coding DNA: TGTGCCAGCCGCAGACAGGGCGGCAATCAGCCCCAGCATTTT. It specifies CASRRQGGNQPQHF.

The chain couples TRBV2 to TRBJ1-6; D is perhaps TRBD1 (6 bases). V was clipped by 4 bases and J by 6 bases, with 16 bases between them. The germline V gene encodes CDR1 SNHLY and CDR2 FYNNEI. The CDR3 totals 16 residues. The CDR3 here is CASSAPGNRVNSPLHF. For the CDR3, the DNA is TGTGCCAGCAGTGCCCCGGGGAACAGGGTTAATTCACCCCTCCACTTT.

V usage is TRBV6-6 and J usage is TRBJ1-5; D is ambiguous. Germline V gene sequence: CDR1 MNHNY, CDR2 SVGAGI (reference sequence). The V end was cut by 2 bases, the J end by 4 bases, with 6 bases between. This CDR3 has 13 residues. The CDR3 protein is CASSYPTNQPQHF. The CDR3 region has the DNA TGTGCCAGCAGTTACCCAACTAATCAGCCCCAGCATTTT.

The chain combines TRBV2 with TRBJ2-5; tentative D call: TRBD1 (5 bases). The CDR3 has 14 residues. The germline V and J ends were trimmed by 2 bases and 1 base, with 8 bases remaining between them. The germline CDR1 and CDR2 sequences are SNHLY and FYNNEI. The CDR3 DNA reads TGTGCCAGCAGTGAAACAGGACGCCAAGAGACCCAGTACTTC. Its protein product is CASSETGRQETQYF. Based on the CDR3 plus reference TRBV2 and TRBJ2-5, the full variable domain is EPEVTQTPSHQVTQMGQEVILRCVPISNHLYFYWYRQILGQKVEFLVSFYNNEISEKSEIFDDQFSVERPDGSNFTLKIRSTKLEDSAMYFCASSETGRQETQYFGPGTRLLVL.

A single count supports this clone. The chain has TRBV30 and TRBJ2-3; D is possibly TRBD2 (6 bases). V was pared by 2 bases and J by 2 bases, with 8 bases between. CDR3 length: 13 amino acids. The V gene's germline CDR1 is GTSNPN and CDR2 SVGIG (reference sequence). CDR3 bases: TGTGCCTGGAGTTGGGGGGACACAGATACGCAGTATTTT. Protein: CAWSWGDTDTQYF. The whole variable domain, remainder taken from reference TRBV30 and TRBJ2-3, is SQTIHQWPATLVQPVGSPLSLECTVEGTSNPNLYWYRQAAGRGLQLLFYSVGIGQISSEVPQNLSASRPQDRQFILSSKKLLLSDSGFYLCAWSWGDTDTQYFGPGTRLTVL.

This clone has only a few counts. The chain is built from TRBV7-3 and TRBJ2-3; D is uncertain. V was pared by 4 bases and J by 0 bases, with 11 bases between. The length of the CDR3 is 15 residues. Germline CDR1 SGHTA, CDR2 FQGTGA. The CDR3 is CASSSGFSSTDTQYF. The DNA of the CDR3 is TGTGCCAGCAGCTCAGGTTTTTCTAGCACAGATACGCAGTATTTT.